This TCR beta chain was profiled in a study of cytomegalovirus exposure and HLA in healthy donors. The PCR ran on 60 Vbeta and 13 Jbeta primers. Generated by immunoSEQ multiplex PCR, the TCRdb table keeps only in-frame clones and is missing some. The table includes 95,000 to 150,000 clones, around two thirds detected once. Study-level findings and limits: Later analysis identified over 15,000 TCR beta sequences associated with HLA alleles, using a false discovery rate threshold of 0.05.

CDR3 length: 14 amino acids. CDR1 and CDR2 from the germline V gene are MDHEN and SYDVKM. The germline V and J ends were trimmed by 8 bases and 7 bases, with 21 bases remaining between them. Remarks on this clone: What it recognizes is unknown.

The chain has TRBV28 and TRBJ2-7; D possibly corresponds to TRBD2 (5 bases). This TCR was recovered from a woman aged 40-49 years in good health and CMV-seropositive. Sequenced input: PBMCs. CDR3: CASRPNGRPREQYF. In nucleotides, the CDR3 is TGTGCCAGCCGCCCTAATGGGAGACCAAGGGAGCAGTACTTC.